These T cell receptor beta chains were read from a single sample in a study of T cells after yellow fever vaccination. TCRdb re-called the 5' RACE reads with MiXCR, one entry per CDR3 protein. Of 300,000 or so distinct CDR3 sequences listed, less than 9.5% are singletons. The sequencing used CD4+ T cells sorted from PBMCs, collected 5 days after the yellow fever booster vaccination. All receptors come from a man between 18 and 29 years old who received the YFV17D yellow fever vaccine. CDR3s include the opening cysteine and the closing phenylalanine or tryptophan. The order of the fields is J gene, D gene, clone size, V gene, CDR3 protein, CDR3 DNA. A D gene is named only where the DNA matches it firmly. The size field is filled for only some rows; it gives once, few, many or a size class.

>TRBJ2-7|-|few|TRBV19
CASSGQAIALGEQYF
TGTGCCTCCTCCGGGCAGGCCATTGCCCTCGGAGAGCAGTACTTC
>TRBJ1-2|TRBD1|-|TRBV9
CASSVEGRGRPYGYTF
TGTGCCAGCAGCGTAGAAGGCAGGGGGCGACCCTATGGCTACACCTTC
>TRBJ2-1|-|-|TRBV5-5
CASSLLQGTYNEQFF
TGTGCCAGCAGCTTGCTACAGGGAACATACAATGAGCAGTTCTTC
>TRBJ1-1|-|few|TRBV7-2
CASSSNRSTEAFF
TGTGCCAGCAGCTCCAACAGGAGCACTGAAGCTTTCTTT
>TRBJ1-6|-|-|TRBV19
CASSIAGQDNSPLHF
TGTGCCAGTAGTATAGCGGGGCAGGATAATTCACCCCTCCACTTT
>TRBJ2-1|TRBD2|-|TRBV6-5
CASSYSSLAGVNEQFF
TGTGCCAGCAGTTACTCCTCCCTAGCGGGGGTCAATGAGCAGTTCTTC
>TRBJ2-1|TRBD2|-|TRBV7-2
CASSLKGASGLNEQFF
TGTGCCAGCAGCTTAAAAGGGGCTAGCGGGCTCAATGAGCAGTTCTTC
>TRBJ1-4|-|-|TRBV20-1
CSASGHSLFF
TGCAGTGCGTCGGGACATTCCCTGTTTTTT
>TRBJ1-2|-|few|TRBV4-1
CASSPSLTQGTTDYGYTF
TGCGCCAGCAGCCCCTCCCTTACACAGGGTACGACGGACTATGGCTACACCTTC
>TRBJ2-3|-|many|TRBV29-1
CSVEATGHSTDTQYF
TGCAGCGTTGAAGCGACAGGTCATAGCACAGATACGCAGTATTTT
>TRBJ1-1|-|-|TRBV5-1
CASSLEATAEAFF
TGCGCCAGCAGCTTGGAGGCTACTGCTGAAGCTTTCTTT
>TRBJ2-3|-|-|TRBV6-6
CASAPTSSTQYF
TGTGCCAGCGCTCCGACTAGTTCCACGCAGTATTTT
>TRBJ2-1|-|many|TRBV11-3
CASSSSRGSEQFF
TGTGCCAGCAGCTCAAGCCGGGGGAGTGAGCAGTTCTTC
>TRBJ1-4|-|-|TRBV6-6
CASSYSISMGEKLFF
TGTGCCAGCAGTTACTCGATAAGTATGGGTGAAAAACTGTTTTTT
>TRBJ2-3|-|few|TRBV7-2
CASSLMGGPTDTQYF
TGTGCCAGCAGCTTAATGGGGGGCCCCACAGATACGCAGTATTTT
>TRBJ1-2|-|-|TRBV5-1
CASSLSATGHGYTF
TGCGCCAGCAGCTTGAGTGCCACAGGGCATGGCTACACCTTC
>TRBJ2-2|-|few|TRBV10-3
CAISADGSGTGELFF
TGTGCCATCAGTGCGGACGGGTCGGGCACCGGGGAGCTGTTTTTT
>TRBJ1-1|-|few|TRBV6-1
CASTRVAEAFF
TGTGCCAGCACCAGGGTTGCTGAAGCTTTCTTT
>TRBJ1-5|-|many|TRBV12-3/TRBV12-4
CASSLVNQPQHF
TGTGCCAGCAGTCTCGTCAATCAGCCCCAGCATTTT
>TRBJ2-1|-|many|TRBV5-5
CASSLGRGDYNEQFF
TGTGCCAGCAGCTTGGGTCGGGGAGACTACAATGAGCAGTTCTTC
>TRBJ2-1|TRBD2|-|TRBV7-2
CASSPGLGGASEQFF
TGTGCCAGCAGCCCCGGACTAGGTGGTGCGTCTGAGCAGTTCTTC
>TRBJ1-4|-|-|TRBV4-3
CASSLGWGVNEKLFF
TGCGCCAGCAGCCTAGGATGGGGTGTCAATGAAAAACTGTTTTTT